This TCR beta chain was sequenced for a study of blood T cell repertoires in COVID-19. Study information: Collection of acute and convalescent COVID-19 samples took place in the United States, Italy and Spain. T cells, B-cell-depleted T cells, or PBMCs provided the cDNA or gDNA that served as material.

As handled by the study authors: Estimates of nucleated cell counts were drawn from the amplification of reference gene primers. The data were produced by immunoSEQ multiplex PCR, yet TCRdb's version contains in-frame clones alone and is incomplete. V and J calls and clone size are those listed in that table; D and trimming were worked out from the DNA. The table includes approximately 98,000 clones, approximately 80% detected once. Trimming left V 7 bases short and J 6 bases short, with 18 bases between. In germline, CDR1 is MNHNY, CDR2 SVGAGI (reference sequence). The CDR3 runs to 14 residues. Only one count was recorded for this clone.

The receptor's source is a man aged 55-75 years with acute or convalescent COVID-19. Sequenced input: peripheral blood. The chain employs TRBV6-6 and TRBJ1-1; D unclear. CDR3 amino acids: CASTESGLRSEAFF. The CDR3 region has the DNA TGTGCCAGCACCGAATCGGGTCTCCGGTCTGAAGCTTTCTTT.